This T cell receptor beta chain came from a study of T cells in tuberculosis. Study-wide results and limits: Samples were chosen by availability of cryopreserved specimens.

With regard to this clone: Its matching antigen is unknown.

Sequenced by immunoSEQ multiplex PCR; TCRdb stores in-frame clones only, minus some. The sample consists of 20,000 to 25,000 clones, around 91% of them appearing once. The CDR3 length is 17 residues. The junction had 18 bases not matched to a gene; V was cut back by 4 bases and J by 7 bases. CDR1 is LGHNA and CDR2 is YNFKEQ in the germline V gene. Sequenced: PBMCs. The V call is TRBV4-2, the J call TRBJ1-2; TRBD1 agrees at 7 bases. The source is a donor aged 10-35 years with latent tuberculosis or without tuberculosis infection. Here the CDR3 reads CASSPGQVEIGLGGYTF. CDR3 DNA: TGTGCCAGCAGCCCCGGACAGGTAGAGATCGGGCTTGGTGGCTACACCTTC.